This TCR beta chain was identified during a study of T-cell reconstitution after alpha-beta-depleted transplantation in children. Regarding the study as a whole: After one year, T-cell counts and TCRbeta diversity mostly came from new T cells. After transplant, at about two months, alpha-beta T cells were reportedly derived from several hundred expanded graft clones.

Unique molecular identifiers were incorporated into the prepared TCRbeta library. TCRdb re-called the PCR reads with MiXCR, one entry per CDR3 protein. The repertoire holds fewer than 350,000 distinct CDR3 sequences, nearly 8% seen once, with approximately 9.6% in the top ten. V was cut by 3 bases and J by 4 bases, with 9 bases left in between. This CDR3 has 12 amino acids. The germline V gene encodes CDR1 DFQATT and CDR2 SNEGSKA (reference sequence). Comment on this clonotype: What it binds is not known.

Sample: peripheral blood, taken 360 days after TCRalphabeta/CD19-depleted stem cell transplant. This clonotype was obtained from a female patient aged 2-15 years who had a stem cell transplant for Fanconi anemia, so the T cells may come from the graft donor. The chain couples TRBV20-1 to TRBJ2-5, with D uncertain. As DNA, the CDR3 is TGCAGTGCTAGGGGCGTGCCAGAGACCCAGTACTTC. It encodes CSARGVPETQYF.